This T cell receptor beta chain stems from a study of blood T cell repertoires in COVID-19. Overall study: Sample material is recorded as cDNA or gDNA derived from T cells, B-cell-depleted T cells, or PBMCs.

How the authors handled the data: How many nucleated cells were present was estimated from reference gene primer amplification. Produced via immunoSEQ multiplex PCR; TCRdb's table is partial and in-frame only. V, J and clone size are those of that table, while D and trimming were read from the DNA. The data contain about 82,000 clones, around 88% of them singletons. Germline V gene data show CDR1 as SGHVS and CDR2 as FQNEAQ. Trimming removed 4 bases from V and 6 bases from J; junction bases left unmatched: 3. The CDR3 spans 14 residues. The participants were between about 18 and 90 years old and came from roughly 24 US areas.

The chain combines TRBV7-8 with TRBJ2-1; 10 bases match TRBD2. This TCR derives from a woman in her fifties or sixties with acute COVID-19. The sequencing sample was made of PBMCs or T cells enriched from blood (not recorded which). CDR3 sequence: CASSSGLAANEQFF. CDR3 DNA: TGTGCCAGCAGCTCAGGACTAGCGGCCAATGAGCAGTTCTTC. The whole variable domain, remainder taken from reference TRBV7-8 and TRBJ2-1, is GAGVSQSPRYKVAKRGQDVALRCDPISGHVSLFWYQQALGQGPEFLTYFQNEAQLDKSGLPSDRFFAERPEGSVSTLKIQRTQQEDSAVYLCASSSGLAANEQFFGPGTRLTVL.